This T cell receptor (beta chain) is drawn from a study of monozygotic twins with inflammatory bowel disease. Using the 5' RACE reads, TCRdb records one entry per CDR3 protein without DNA. The data show some 150,000 distinct CDR3 sequences, and the top ten clones hold roughly 2.6%. CDR3 length equals 15 residues. The germline CDR1 and CDR2 sequences are KGHSH and LQKENI. The sample was blood. This sequence joins TRBV18 and TRBJ1-5; the TCRdb D gene call, TRBD1, has no DNA to confirm it. The TCR originated in a human donor with ulcerative colitis or Crohn's disease, or a healthy co-twin of an affected twin (not recorded which). CDR3 sequence reads: CASSKDSRSDQPQHF. The full variable domain, in which reference TRBV18 and TRBJ1-5 provide the parts outside the CDR3, is NAGVMQNPRHLVRRRGQEARLRCSPMKGHSHVYWYRQLPEEGLKFMVYLQKENIIDESGMPKERFSAEFPKEGPSILRIQQVVRGDSAAYFCASSKDSRSDQPQHFGDGTRLSIL.